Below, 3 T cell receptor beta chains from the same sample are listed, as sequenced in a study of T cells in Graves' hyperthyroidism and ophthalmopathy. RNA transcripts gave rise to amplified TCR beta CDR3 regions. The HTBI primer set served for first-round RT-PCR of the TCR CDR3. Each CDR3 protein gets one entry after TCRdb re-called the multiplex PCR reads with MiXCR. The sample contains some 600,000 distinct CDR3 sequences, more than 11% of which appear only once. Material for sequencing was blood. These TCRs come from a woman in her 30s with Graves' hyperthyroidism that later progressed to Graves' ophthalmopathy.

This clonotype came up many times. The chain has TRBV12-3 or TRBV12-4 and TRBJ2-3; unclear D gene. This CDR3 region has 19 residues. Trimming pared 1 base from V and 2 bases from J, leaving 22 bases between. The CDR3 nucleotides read TGTGCCAGCAGTTTAGATTATTGGGCTAGTCTAGAACTCACAGATACGCAGTATTTT. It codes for CASSLDYWASLELTDTQYF.

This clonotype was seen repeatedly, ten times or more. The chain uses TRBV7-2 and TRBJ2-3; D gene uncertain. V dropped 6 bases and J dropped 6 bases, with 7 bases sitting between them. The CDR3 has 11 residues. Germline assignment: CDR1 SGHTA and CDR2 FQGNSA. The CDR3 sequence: CASSLSDTQYF. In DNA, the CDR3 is TGTGCCAGCAGTTTATCCGATACGCAGTATTTT. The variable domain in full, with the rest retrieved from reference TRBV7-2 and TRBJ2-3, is GAGVSQSPSNKVTEKGKDVELRCDPISGHTALYWYRQSLGQGLEFLIYFQGNSAPDKSGLPSDRFSAERTGGSVSTLTIQRTQQEDSAVYLCASSLSDTQYFGPGTRLTVL.

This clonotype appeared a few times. CDR3 coding DNA: TGCGCCAGCAGCCAAGGACTAGCGGGATATGCGGCCGACAATGAGCAGTTCTTC. As protein: CASSQGLAGYAADNEQFF. The J gene is TRBJ2-1, the V gene TRBV4-1; 11 bases fit TRBD2. Germline values: CDR1 MGHRA, CDR2 YSYEKL. There are 18 residues in the CDR3. The V segment lost 1 base and the J segment 5 bases; nucleotides outside the gene matches: 10.